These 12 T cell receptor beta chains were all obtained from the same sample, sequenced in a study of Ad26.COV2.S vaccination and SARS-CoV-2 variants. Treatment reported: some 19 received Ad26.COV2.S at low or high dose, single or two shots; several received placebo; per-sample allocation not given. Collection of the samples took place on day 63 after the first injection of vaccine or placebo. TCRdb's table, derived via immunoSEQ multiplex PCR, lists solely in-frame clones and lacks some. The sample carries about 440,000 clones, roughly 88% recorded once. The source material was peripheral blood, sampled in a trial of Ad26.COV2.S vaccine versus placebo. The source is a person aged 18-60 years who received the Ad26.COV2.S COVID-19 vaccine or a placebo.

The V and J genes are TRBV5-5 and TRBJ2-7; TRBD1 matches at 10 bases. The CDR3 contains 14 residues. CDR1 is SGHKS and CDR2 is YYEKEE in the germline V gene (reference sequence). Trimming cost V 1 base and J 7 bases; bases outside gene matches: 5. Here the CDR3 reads CASSLRQGAEEQYF. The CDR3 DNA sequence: TGTGCCAGCAGCTTGAGACAGGGGGCAGAGGAGCAGTACTTC.

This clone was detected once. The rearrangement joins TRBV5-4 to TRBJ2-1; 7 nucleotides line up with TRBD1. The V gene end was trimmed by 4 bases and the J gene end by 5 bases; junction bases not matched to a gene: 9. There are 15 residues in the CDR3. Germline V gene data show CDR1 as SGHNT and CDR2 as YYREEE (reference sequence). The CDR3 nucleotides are TGTGCCAGCAGCCCGGAGACAGGGTCCCACAATGAGCAGTTCTTC. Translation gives CASSPETGSHNEQFF.

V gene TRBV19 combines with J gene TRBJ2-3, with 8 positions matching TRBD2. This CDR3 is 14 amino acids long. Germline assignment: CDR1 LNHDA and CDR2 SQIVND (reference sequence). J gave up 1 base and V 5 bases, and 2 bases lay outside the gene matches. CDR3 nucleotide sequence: TGTGCCAGTAGTGTGACTAGCGGCACAGATACGCAGTATTTT. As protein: CASSVTSGTDTQYF.

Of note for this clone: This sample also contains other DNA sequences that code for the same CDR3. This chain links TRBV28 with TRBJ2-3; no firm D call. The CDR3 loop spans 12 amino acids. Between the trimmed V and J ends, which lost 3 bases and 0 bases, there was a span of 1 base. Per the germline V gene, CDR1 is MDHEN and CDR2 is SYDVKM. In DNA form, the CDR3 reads TGTGCCAGCAGTTTGAGCACAGATACGCAGTATTTT. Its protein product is CASSLSTDTQYF.

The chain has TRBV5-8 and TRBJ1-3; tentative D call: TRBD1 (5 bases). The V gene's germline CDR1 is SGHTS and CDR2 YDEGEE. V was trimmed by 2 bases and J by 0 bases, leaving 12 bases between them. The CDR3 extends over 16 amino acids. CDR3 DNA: TGTGCCAGCAGCTTCGGACATCAGAGCTCTGGAAACACCATATATTTT. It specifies CASSFGHQSSGNTIYF.

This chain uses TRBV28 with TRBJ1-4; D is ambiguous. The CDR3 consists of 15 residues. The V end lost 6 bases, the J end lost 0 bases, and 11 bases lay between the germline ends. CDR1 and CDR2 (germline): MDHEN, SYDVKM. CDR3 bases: TGTGCCAGCAGCATTTTAAGGACAACTAATGAAAAACTGTTTTTT. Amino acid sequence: CASSILRTTNEKLFF.

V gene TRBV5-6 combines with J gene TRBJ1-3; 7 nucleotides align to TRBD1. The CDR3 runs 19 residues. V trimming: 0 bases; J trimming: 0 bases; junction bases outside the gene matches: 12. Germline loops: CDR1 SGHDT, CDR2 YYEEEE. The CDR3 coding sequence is TGTGCCAGCAGCTTGGAGGTTTGGGGACAGCCTGACTCTGGAAACACCATATATTTT. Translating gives CASSLEVWGQPDSGNTIYF.

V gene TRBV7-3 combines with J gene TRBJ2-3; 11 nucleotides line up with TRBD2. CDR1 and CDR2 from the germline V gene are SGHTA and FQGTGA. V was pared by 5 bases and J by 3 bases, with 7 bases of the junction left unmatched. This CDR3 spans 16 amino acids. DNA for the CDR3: TGTGCCAGCAGCCCTACTAGCGGGAGTATGACAGATACGCAGTATTTT. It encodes CASSPTSGSMTDTQYF.

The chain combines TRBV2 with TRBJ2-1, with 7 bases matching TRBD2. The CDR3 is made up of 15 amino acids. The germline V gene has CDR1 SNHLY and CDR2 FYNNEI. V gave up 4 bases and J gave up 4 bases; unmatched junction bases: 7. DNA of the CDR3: TGTGCCAGCAGTGGTGAGCGGGGTTTTTACAATGAGCAGTTCTTC. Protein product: CASSGERGFYNEQFF.

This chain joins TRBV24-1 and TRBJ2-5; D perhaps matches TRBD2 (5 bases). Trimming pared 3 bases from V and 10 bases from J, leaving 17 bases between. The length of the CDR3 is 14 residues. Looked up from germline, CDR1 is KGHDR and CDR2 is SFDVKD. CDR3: CATSDGEGSRSQYF. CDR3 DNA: TGTGCCACCAGTGATGGAGAGGGCAGTAGGAGCCAGTACTTC.

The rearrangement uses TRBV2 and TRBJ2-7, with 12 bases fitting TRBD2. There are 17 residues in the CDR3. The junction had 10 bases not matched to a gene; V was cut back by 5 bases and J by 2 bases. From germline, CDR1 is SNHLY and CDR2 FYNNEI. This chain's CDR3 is CASSLLAGGPTPYEQYF. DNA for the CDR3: TGTGCCAGCAGTCTCCTAGCGGGAGGGCCCACCCCCTACGAGCAGTACTTC.

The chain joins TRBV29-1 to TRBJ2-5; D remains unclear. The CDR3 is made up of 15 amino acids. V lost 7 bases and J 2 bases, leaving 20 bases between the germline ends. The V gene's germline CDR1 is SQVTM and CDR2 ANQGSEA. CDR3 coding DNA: TGCAGCGCCGACGGACGTAAGGGCGTTCAAGAGACCCAGTACTTC. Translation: CSADGRKGVQETQYF.